This T cell receptor beta chain appears in the sequencing data of a study of yellow fever vaccine responses in identical twins. Regarding the study as a whole: Twins' vaccine T cell responses reportedly seemed partly convergent and partly personalized.

This clonotype was counted once. Antigen unknown. Its ends do not fully match the called genes, so a read error is possible. TCRdb re-analysed the RT-PCR reads in MiXCR, keeping a single row per CDR3 protein. The table has some 3,100 distinct CDR3 sequences, roughly 80% seen once; the top ten hold around 6.9%. The CDR3 is 14 residues long. Germline V gene data show CDR1 as SSHAT and CDR2 as FNYEAQ (reference sequence). The V gene is TRBV7-7, the J gene TRBJ2-1; D not certain. The clonotype was recovered from a woman under 30 who received the yellow fever vaccine. Sequencing was performed on T cells from blood (PBMCs), unsorted or a sorted subset (not recorded which), taken before or after yellow fever vaccination (not recorded which). CDR3 in amino acids: CASSLEVRSDEQFF. CDR3 in DNA: TGTGCTAGCAGCTTAGAGGTTAGGTCTGATGAGCAGTTCTTC.